These T cell receptor beta chains were read from a single sample in a study of immune evolution from preneoplasia to lung adenocarcinoma. Profiling relied on immunoSEQ multiplex PCR, and the TCRdb table lists in-frame clones only, not all of them. This sample has about 8,400 clones, with about four fifths found just once. The sequencing input was FFPE invasive lung adenocarcinoma tissue. Receptor source: a person aged 45 to 59 with lung adenocarcinoma. Each CDR3 is given with its conserved first and last residue. The order of the fields is V gene, CDR3 length, J gene, D gene, CDR3 protein. A D gene is named only where the DNA matches it firmly.

>TRBV29-1|14|TRBJ1-2|-
CSVTQIGGLVGYTF
>TRBV11-3|15|TRBJ2-1|-
CASSPGDGRSNEQFF
>TRBV6-1|15|TRBJ1-2|TRBD1
CASTNGQGAGYGYTF
>TRBV6-1|15|TRBJ2-2|TRBD2
CASSELAGGPGELFF
>TRBV5-1|16|TRBJ2-3|TRBD2
CASSFAASGNTDTQYF
>TRBV6-6|14|TRBJ1-1|-
CASRARSGNTEAFF
>TRBV29-1|13|TRBJ1-1|TRBD1
CSGGKRGQSEAFF
>TRBV7-9|17|TRBJ2-2|TRBD2
CASSLGSSGCEHRGAVF
>TRBV29-1|13|TRBJ2-1|TRBD2
CSVEGLGELEQFF
>TRBV7-9|16|TRBJ1-3|-
CASSLSGGDSGNTIYF
>TRBV7-8|14|TRBJ2-7|-
CASSLGAASYEQYF
>TRBV7-8|14|TRBJ1-5|TRBD1
CASSSTGKGQPQHF
>TRBV6-4|14|TRBJ1-1|-
CASRNQPSEGEAFF
>TRBV11-3|11|TRBJ2-1|-
CASSFQDEQFF
>TRBV6-1|15|TRBJ1-1|-
CASSARQEINTEAFF
>TRBV9|13|TRBJ2-7|-
CASSRGMEYEQYF
>TRBV5-8|13|TRBJ1-1|-
CASSLHIATEAFF
>TRBV10-3|15|TRBJ1-1|-
CAISESVGQSAEAFF
>TRBV4-2|15|TRBJ1-1|TRBD1
CASSQDLGQDTEAFF
>TRBV6-5|14|TRBJ2-7|TRBD1
CASSYGRGPHEQYF
>TRBV5-5|14|TRBJ2-3|-
CASSFPGSTDTQYF
>TRBV6-1|13|TRBJ1-2|-
CASRHIGNYGYTF
>TRBV30|14|TRBJ1-1|TRBD1
CAWGQGGRVTEAFF
>TRBV29-1|14|TRBJ1-1|-
CSAMKPETGGEAFF
>TRBV28|14|TRBJ2-1|TRBD2
CASSSLAGVNEQFF
>TRBV7-8|18|TRBJ2-2|TRBD2
CASSLGGSSGVNTGELFF
>TRBV5-1|16|TRBJ2-5|TRBD2
CASSLGASGGAETQYF
>TRBV28|11|TRBJ2-7|-
CASTATVEQYF